Below, 19 T cell receptor beta chains from the same sample are listed, as sequenced in a study of T cell responses to AZD1222 COVID-19 vaccine. Profiling relied on immunoSEQ multiplex PCR, and the TCRdb table lists in-frame clones only, not all of them. Here the sample spans roughly 130,000 clones, over 85% being singletons. Sequenced here: peripheral blood, sampled 28 days after the second AZD1222 dose. These TCRs come from an adult who received the AZD1222 COVID-19 vaccine.

The chain employs TRBV12-3 or TRBV12-4 and TRBJ2-2; D not certain. V was trimmed by 5 bases and J by 6 bases, leaving 7 bases between them. This CDR3 contains 12 residues. CDR3 nucleotides: TGTGCCAGCAGTGGGGTCCCCGGGGAGCTGTTTTTT. Translating it yields CASSGVPGELFF.

The sample holds one count of this clone. V gene TRBV30 combines with J gene TRBJ1-2; D remains ambiguous. This CDR3 contains 11 residues. V lost 4 bases to trimming and J lost 5 bases, with 8 bases between them. CDR1 and CDR2 (germline): GTSNPN, SVGIG (reference sequence). This CDR3 reads CAWNAVYGYTF. The CDR3 DNA reads TGTGCCTGGAACGCCGTTTATGGCTACACCTTC.

This chain uses TRBV2 with TRBJ1-1; 7 bases are a match to TRBD1. Germline CDR1 reads SNHLY; CDR2 reads FYNNEI. The ends lost 2 bases at V and 4 bases at J; junction bases unmatched: 4. This CDR3 spans 14 amino acids. This CDR3 is CASSEQGDATEAFF. Written as DNA, the CDR3 is TGTGCCAGCAGTGAACAGGGGGATGCCACTGAAGCTTTCTTT.

This rearrangement joins TRBV29-1 to TRBJ1-2; tentative D call: TRBD1 (6 bases). Between the trimmed V and J ends, which lost 5 bases and 0 bases, there was a span of 10 bases. Germline V gene data show CDR1 as SQVTM and CDR2 as ANQGSEA. The CDR3 length is 13 residues. In DNA form, the CDR3 reads TGCAGCGTTAGCGACAGGACTAACTATGGCTACACCTTC. The encoded protein is CSVSDRTNYGYTF.

On this clone: Sequence at one end of the junction differs from germline and may be a read error. This rearrangement joins TRBV7-2 to TRBJ2-7, with 9 bases aligning to TRBD1. Germline CDR1 is SGHTA and CDR2 is FQGNSA. The CDR3 spans 12 residues. The CDR3 here is CASSPGAGQGNF. The CDR3 bases are TGTGCCAGCAGCCCAGGAGCCGGACAGGGGAACTTC.

The rearrangement uses TRBV27 and TRBJ1-2, with 7 bases matching TRBD1. V lost 4 bases and J lost 4; bases outside the gene matches: 3. The CDR3 contains 13 residues. Per the germline V gene, CDR1 is MNHEY and CDR2 is SMNVEV (reference sequence). In nucleotides, the CDR3 is TGTGCCAGCAGTTCCAGGGGGGGCTATGGCTACACCTTC. It encodes CASSSRGGYGYTF.

CDR3 protein: CASTSGGGTKNIQYF. Written as DNA, the CDR3 is TGCGCCAGCACCTCGGGCGGGGGAACCAAAAACATTCAGTACTTC. V is TRBV5-1 and J is TRBJ2-4; 7 bases are shared with TRBD2. V shed 6 bases and J 2 bases; nucleotides not matched to a gene: 8. The V gene's germline CDR1 is SGHRS and CDR2 YFSETQ. The CDR3 sequence is 15 residues long.

Only one count was recorded for this clone. This sequence joins TRBV18 and TRBJ2-1, with 9 bases lining up with TRBD2. V lost 3 bases, J lost 9 bases, and 9 bases stayed unmatched. CDR3 length: 15 amino acids. CDR1 KGHSH and CDR2 LQKENI come from the germline V gene. This chain's CDR3 is CASSPLAGSVAEQFF. The CDR3 DNA is TGTGCCAGCTCACCCCTAGCGGGGTCAGTAGCTGAGCAGTTCTTC.

J is TRBJ1-5 and V is TRBV12-3 or TRBV12-4; D gene unclear. Trimming took off 4 bases at V and 2 bases at J, with 3 bases between the two ends. The CDR3 spans 12 residues. The CDR3 region has the DNA TGTGCCAGCAGTTACGGCAATCAGCCCCAGCATTTT. Protein sequence: CASSYGNQPQHF.

This rearrangement joins TRBV7-8 to TRBJ2-1; 7 nucleotides agree with TRBD2. CDR1 is SGHVS, CDR2 FQNEAQ, per germline. V was pared by 4 bases and J by 12 bases, with 6 bases of the junction left unmatched. The CDR3 contains 12 residues. The CDR3 region has the DNA TGTGCCAGCAGCTCGACTAGCTGGGGGCAGTTCTTC. Encoded protein: CASSSTSWGQFF.

The chain employs TRBV6-2 or TRBV6-3 and TRBJ1-4, with unresolved D. Trimming stripped 5 bases from V and 12 bases from J, with 16 bases between. This CDR3 region has 13 residues. The germline V gene encodes CDR1 MNHEY and CDR2 SVGEGT. For the CDR3, the DNA is TGTGCCAGCAGTCGCGTACCATACGAAGAACTGTTTTTT. Amino acid sequence: CASSRVPYEELFF.

The chain is built from TRBV6-1 and TRBJ2-7; weak D call: TRBD2 (6 bases). The CDR3 consists of 15 residues. Trimming removed 5 bases from V and 0 bases from J, with 14 bases in between. Germline values: CDR1 MNHNS, CDR2 SASEGT. The DNA of the CDR3 is TGTGCCAGCAGTTCCTTAGCGGACATCTCCTACGAGCAGTACTTC. The encoded protein is CASSSLADISYEQYF.

The count of this clone is one. This sequence joins TRBV30 and TRBJ1-2; D is undetermined. Deletions cut 2 bases from V and 5 bases from J, with 9 bases between. Germline loops: CDR1 GTSNPN, CDR2 SVGIG (reference sequence). This CDR3 is built from 12 residues. CDR3 coding DNA: TGTGCCTGGAGTCCCATCGGATATGGCTACACCTTC. This gives the protein CAWSPIGYGYTF.

J is TRBJ1-1 and V is TRBV19; no definite D call. The CDR3 runs to 13 residues. The V end lost 5 bases, the J end lost 2 bases, and 9 bases lay between the germline ends. Germline V lookup: CDR1 LNHDA, CDR2 SQIVND (reference sequence). The CDR3 nucleotides are TGTGCCAGTAGTGTAAGCGTTAACACTGAAGCTTTCTTT. Its protein is CASSVSVNTEAFF.

The chain couples TRBV7-3 to TRBJ2-2; D unclear. V dropped 3 bases and J dropped 4 bases, with 9 bases sitting between them. The CDR3 sequence is 14 residues long. Germline V CDR1 and CDR2: SGHTA, FQGTGA. Here the CDR3 DNA reads TGTGCCAGCAGCTTTGCAGGTGGCACCGGGGAGCTGTTTTTT. It codes for CASSFAGGTGELFF.

V is TRBV13 and J is TRBJ1-2, with 11 positions matching TRBD1. Germline V lookup: CDR1 PRHDT, CDR2 FYEKMQ (reference sequence). J gave up 5 bases and V 5 bases, and 4 bases lay outside the gene matches. The CDR3 consists of 14 residues. DNA of the CDR3: TGTGCCAGCAGCGCCGGGACAGGGGGTTATGGCTACACCTTC. Residues: CASSAGTGGYGYTF.

V and J are TRBV7-9 and TRBJ2-7, with TRBD2 identical over 7 bases. Germline CDR1 and CDR2: SEHNR and FQNEAQ (reference sequence). Trimming took 7 bases from V and 1 from J; bases not matched to a gene: 7. The CDR3 consists of 14 residues. The CDR3 DNA reads TGTGCCAGCACCCCACGGGAGGCGTCCTACGAGCAGTACTTC. Translating it yields CASTPREASYEQYF.

The chain joins TRBV5-1 to TRBJ2-5; TRBD2 matches at 11 bases. Germline lookup yields CDR1 SGHRS and CDR2 YFSETQ. The CDR3 extends over 15 amino acids. Germline trimming cut 0 bases from V and 5 bases from J; bases unmatched to any gene: 3. CDR3 residues: CASSLGGTSGETQYF. As DNA, the CDR3 is TGCGCCAGCAGCTTGGGTGGGACTAGCGGCGAGACCCAGTACTTC. Full variable domain (remainder filled in from reference TRBV5-1 and TRBJ2-5): KAGVTQTPRYLIKTRGQQVTLSCSPISGHRSVSWYQQTPGQGLQFLFEYFSETQRNKGNFPGRFSGRQFSNSRSEMNVSTLELGDSALYLCASSLGGTSGETQYFGPGTRLLVL.

The DNA of the CDR3 is TGTGCCAGCAGTTCGCCGGACAGGGGGAACTATGGCTACACCTTC. Translating it yields CASSSPDRGNYGYTF. The chain uses TRBV6-2 or TRBV6-3 and TRBJ1-2; 10 bases fit TRBD1. Germline CDR1 MNHEY, CDR2 SVGEGT. The CDR3 runs to 15 residues. Trimming cost V 4 bases and J 2 bases; bases outside gene matches: 4.